A single sample is the source of the 7 T cell receptor beta chains below, sequenced in a study of blood T cell repertoires in COVID-19. Repertoires were generated with immunoSEQ multiplex PCR, while TCRdb's copy carries only in-frame clones and drops some. The sample consists of approximately 93,000 clones, about 90% of them appearing once. Sample: peripheral blood. The receptors were sampled from a man between 45 and 60 years old with COVID-19, enrolled during active disease.

In DNA form, the CDR3 reads TGTGCCAGCAGCTCCAGACAGCCCACCGGGGAGCTGTTTTTT. This codes for CASSSRQPTGELFF. V gene TRBV5-5 combines with J gene TRBJ2-2; D perhaps matches TRBD1 (5 bases). The germline V gene has CDR1 SGHKS and CDR2 YYEKEE (reference sequence). V was trimmed by 3 bases and J by 4 bases, leaving 10 bases between them. This CDR3 has 14 amino acids.

Turning to this clone: The junction differs from germline at one of its ends, possibly a read error. This chain uses TRBV7-7 with TRBJ2-2; D may be TRBD2 (6 bases). Germline V gene lookup returns CDR1 SSHAT and CDR2 FNYEAQ (reference sequence). This CDR3 has 16 residues. The CDR3, as DNA: TGTGCTAGCAGCTTAATGGCGGGGCTGGGAGCCGGGGAGCTGTTTTTT. It specifies CASSLMAGLGAGELFF.

CDR3 nucleotides: TGTGCCAGCAGCGCCTCAGGGGGCCCTGGTCAGCTGTTTTTT. Its protein is CASSASGGPGQLFF. The chain recombines TRBV7-9 with TRBJ2-2, with TRBD1 identical over 8 bases. V dropped 5 bases and J dropped 12; count of bases not matched to a gene: 11. In germline, CDR1 is SEHNR, CDR2 FQNEAQ (reference sequence). The CDR3 spans 14 residues.

This sequence joins TRBV3-1 (or the pseudogene TRBV3-2) and TRBJ1-3; 8 nucleotides line up with TRBD1. The V gene end was trimmed by 3 bases and the J gene end by 0 bases; junction bases not matched to a gene: 13. Germline CDR1 and CDR2: LGHDT and YNNKEL (reference sequence). CDR3 length: 19 residues. The CDR3 region has the DNA TGTGCCAGCAGCCATACCGGCAGGGGGCTTAGGTTCTCTGGAAACACCATATATTTT. As protein: CASSHTGRGLRFSGNTIYF.

The chain couples TRBV18 to TRBJ2-5; tentative D call: TRBD2 (5 bases). The CDR3 covers 15 residues. The germline V and J ends were trimmed by 3 bases and 5 bases, with 16 bases remaining between them. Germline CDR1 is KGHSH and CDR2 is LQKENI. In nucleotides, the CDR3 is TGTGCCAGCTCACCTTATTCGGGGTTTGAGGAGACCCAGTACTTC. Its protein is CASSPYSGFEETQYF.

The V and J genes are TRBV7-3 and TRBJ1-6; 11 positions match TRBD1. J gave up 10 bases and V 5 bases, and 4 bases lay outside the gene matches. This CDR3 is built from 14 residues. CDR1 and CDR2 (germline): SGHTA, FQGTGA. The chain's CDR3 is CASSRGTGGSPLHF. DNA of the CDR3: TGTGCCAGCAGCCGAGGGACAGGGGGATCACCCCTCCACTTT.

The chain combines TRBV23-1 with TRBJ1-2; D is unresolved. TRBV23-1 is annotated as an ORF whose role is uncertain. V lost 5 bases and J lost 6, with 10 bases in between. The CDR3 consists of 12 residues. The CDR3, as DNA: TGCGCCAGCAGTATTTCACAGAATGGCTACACCTTC. It is translated as CASSISQNGYTF.